The 4 T cell receptor beta chains given below trace back to one sample, sequenced in a study of blood T cell repertoires in COVID-19. Method: immunoSEQ multiplex PCR; TCRdb's copy keeps in-frame clones and lacks some. Here the sample spans roughly 200,000 clones, more than 75% being singletons. The material sequenced was peripheral blood. These receptors were taken from an older woman with COVID-19, enrolled during active disease.

This chain connects TRBV25-1 to TRBJ1-1; 8 bases are a match to TRBD1. Germline CDR1 is MGHDK and CDR2 is SYGVNS. The CDR3 is made up of 14 amino acids. J was trimmed by 5 bases and V by 3 bases; bases with no gene match: 5. The CDR3 loop reads CASSEQGAGTEAFF. In DNA form, the CDR3 reads TGTGCCAGCAGTGAGCAGGGGGCTGGAACTGAAGCTTTCTTT.

The chain combines TRBV6-5 with TRBJ2-7; 7 bases agree with TRBD1. Germline V CDR1 and CDR2: MNHEY, SVGAGI. The CDR3 is made up of 13 amino acids. The V and J ends lost 5 bases and 2 bases, in that order; junction bases with no gene match: 3. The CDR3: CASSRDRAYEQYV. In DNA, the CDR3 is TGTGCCAGCAGTCGCGACAGGGCCTACGAGCAGTACGTC.

The chain has TRBV6-2 or TRBV6-3 and TRBJ2-5; D possibly corresponds to TRBD2 (6 bases). Per the germline V gene, CDR1 is MNHEY and CDR2 is SVGEGT. CDR3 size: 17 residues. Trimming removed 2 bases at V and 1 base at J, with 17 bases between. The CDR3 nucleotides are TGTGCCAGCAGTTACCAGGAGGGGCCCTGGGGCCAAGAGACCCAGTACTTC. It specifies CASSYQEGPWGQETQYF.

This clone was seen a few times. The chain is built from TRBV3-1 (or the pseudogene TRBV3-2) and TRBJ2-2; tentatively, D is TRBD2 (5 bases). Deletions cut 7 bases from V and 5 bases from J, with 14 bases between. CDR1 is LGHDT and CDR2 is YNNKEL in the germline V gene (reference sequence). The CDR3 spans 14 residues. CDR3: CASTQDSLTGELFF. The CDR3 DNA reads TGTGCCAGCACCCAGGACTCTCTAACCGGGGAGCTGTTTTTT.